These 32 T cell receptor beta chains originate from one sample sequenced in a study of OX40 agonist ivuxolimab in advanced cancers. The method was immunoSEQ multiplex PCR; TCRdb's version includes in-frame clones alone and lacks a portion of them. The sample lists tens of thousands of clones; roughly 80% were seen once. The sample was CD4+ or CD8+ T cells sorted from blood, taken in a trial of the OX40 agonist ivuxolimab. These receptors originate from an adult with an advanced solid tumor such as melanoma, head and neck, liver or kidney cancer.

The genes are TRBV27 and TRBJ1-5; D is unclear. CDR1 is MNHEY and CDR2 is SMNVEV in the germline V gene (reference sequence). The CDR3 runs 14 residues. V dropped 0 bases and J dropped 4 bases, with 7 bases sitting between them. CDR3 sequence: CASSLSWGNQPQHF. In nucleotides, the CDR3 is TGTGCCAGCAGTTTATCATGGGGAAATCAGCCCCAGCATTTT.

V usage is TRBV30 and J usage is TRBJ2-1; D is perhaps TRBD2 (6 bases). The CDR3 sequence is 13 residues long. Trimming cost V 4 bases and J 9 bases, with 16 bases left between them. Germline CDR1 is GTSNPN and CDR2 is SVGIG (reference sequence). For the CDR3, the DNA is TGTGCCTGGACCCGGGACTCTCTTGGTGAGCAGTTCTTC. Translated, it gives CAWTRDSLGEQFF.

Notes on this clone: Other DNA sequences in this sample translate to the same CDR3. This sequence joins TRBV7-9 and TRBJ2-7; unclear D gene. From germline, CDR1 is SEHNR and CDR2 FQNEAQ (reference sequence). The CDR3 is made up of 11 amino acids. The V gene lost 3 bases and the J gene lost 3 bases, with 3 bases spanning the gap. The CDR3 loop reads CASSFLYEQYF. For the CDR3, the DNA is TGTGCCAGCAGCTTCCTCTACGAGCAGTACTTC. The whole variable domain, remainder taken from reference TRBV7-9 and TRBJ2-7, is DTGVSQNPRHKITKRGQNVTFRCDPISEHNRLYWYRQTLGQGPEFLTYFQNEAQLEKSRLLSDRFSAERPKGSFSTLEIQRTEQGDSAMYLCASSFLYEQYFGPGTRLTVT.

This clone was counted once. V and J are TRBV2 and TRBJ1-2; a possible D gene is TRBD1 (5 bases). Trimming left V 5 bases short and J 4 bases short, with 17 bases between. Germline values: CDR1 SNHLY, CDR2 FYNNEI. The CDR3 is 15 residues long. The CDR3 DNA reads TGTGCCAGCAGTCCAACGCGGGGGGGTCCCTATGGCTACACCTTC. Encoded protein: CASSPTRGGPYGYTF.

The chain carries TRBV4-2 and TRBJ2-1; 13 bases align to TRBD2. The CDR3 spans 19 residues. V gave up 1 base and J gave up 0 bases; unmatched junction bases: 6. CDR1 and CDR2 (germline): LGHNA, YNFKEQ. The CDR3 bases are TGTGCCAGCAGCCAAGGGACTAGCGGGGGCAAGAGCTCCTACAATGAGCAGTTCTTC. Translating it yields CASSQGTSGGKSSYNEQFF.

This clone has a handful of counts. The V call is TRBV7-2, the J call TRBJ2-1; D may be TRBD1 or TRBD2 (5 bases each). The germline gives CDR1 SGHTA, CDR2 FQGNSA. This CDR3 is 13 amino acids long. V was trimmed by 3 bases and J by 8 bases, leaving 11 bases between them. In DNA form, the CDR3 reads TGTGCCAGCAGCTTGGCCCGGGGCGATGAGCAGTTCTTC. Its protein product is CASSLARGDEQFF.

The chain combines TRBV7-2 with TRBJ1-5; D unresolved. The length of the CDR3 is 15 residues. Trimming took off 1 base at V and 0 bases at J, with 7 bases between the two ends. CDR1 is SGHTA and CDR2 is FQGNSA in the germline V gene. CDR3 residues: CASSLGGYSNQPQHF. Written as DNA, the CDR3 is TGTGCCAGCAGCTTAGGAGGTTATAGCAATCAGCCCCAGCATTTT. Combining the CDR3 with reference TRBV7-2 and TRBJ1-5 gives the whole variable domain GAGVSQSPSNKVTEKGKDVELRCDPISGHTALYWYRQSLGQGLEFLIYFQGNSAPDKSGLPSDRFSAERTGGSVSTLTIQRTQQEDSAVYLCASSLGGYSNQPQHFGDGTRLSIL.

The V call is TRBV6-4, the J call TRBJ1-1, with unresolved D. This CDR3 is 14 amino acids long. Germline loops: CDR1 MRHNA, CDR2 SNTAGT. V was cut by 1 base and J by 7 bases, with 13 bases left in between. In DNA form, the CDR3 reads TGTGCCAGCAGTGACTTTCCTGGGCGGAATGAAGCTTTCTTT. Translation gives CASSDFPGRNEAFF.

V is TRBV6-1 and J is TRBJ2-7; possibly TRBD2 for D (6 bases). Between the trimmed V and J ends, which lost 3 bases and 3 bases, there was a span of 6 bases. Germline CDR1 reads MNHNS; CDR2 reads SASEGT. This CDR3 contains 12 residues. CDR3 amino acids: CASSEDYYEQYF. The DNA of the CDR3 is TGTGCCAGCAGTGAGGACTACTACGAGCAGTACTTC.

The gene calls are TRBV6-1 and TRBJ2-5; D may be TRBD1 or TRBD2 (6 bases each). Germline V gene sequence: CDR1 MNHNS, CDR2 SASEGT. Trimming shortened V by 2 bases and J by 0 bases, and 13 bases separated the two germline ends. This CDR3 contains 16 residues. As DNA, the CDR3 is TGTGCCAGCAGTGAATCGGGGGCAGGGTACCAAGAGACCCAGTACTTC. It encodes CASSESGAGYQETQYF.

The genes are TRBV7-9 and TRBJ1-3, with D hard to call. This CDR3 contains 16 residues. V was pared by 0 bases and J by 2 bases, with 11 bases between. Germline lookup yields CDR1 SEHNR and CDR2 FQNEAQ (reference sequence). The CDR3 reads CASSLAYRITGNTIYF. The CDR3 DNA follows: TGTGCCAGCAGCTTAGCTTACAGAATCACTGGAAACACCATATATTTT. Full variable domain (remainder filled in from reference TRBV7-9 and TRBJ1-3): DTGVSQNPRHKITKRGQNVTFRCDPISEHNRLYWYRQTLGQGPEFLTYFQNEAQLEKSRLLSDRFSAERPKGSFSTLEIQRTEQGDSAMYLCASSLAYRITGNTIYFGEGSWLTVV.

The rearrangement uses TRBV18 and TRBJ2-7; D is perhaps TRBD2 (6 bases). Trimming cost V 3 bases and J 2 bases, with 14 bases left between them. The germline gives CDR1 KGHSH, CDR2 LQKENI. The CDR3 sequence is 15 residues long. CDR3 amino acids: CASSPGLYGPYEQYF. CDR3 bases: TGTGCCAGCTCACCGGGACTTTATGGTCCCTACGAGCAGTACTTC.

This rearrangement joins TRBV7-3 to TRBJ2-4; D possibly corresponds to TRBD2 (6 bases). V was cut by 5 bases and J by 7 bases, with 18 bases left in between. The CDR3 sequence is 15 residues long. The germline CDR1 and CDR2 sequences are SGHTA and FQGTGA. The CDR3 reads CASSPGISGRNIQYF. In DNA form, the CDR3 reads TGTGCCAGCAGCCCGGGGATCTCAGGGAGGAACATTCAGTACTTC.

The chain carries TRBV7-2 and TRBJ2-1; 7 bases match TRBD2. The CDR3 is 16 residues long. V trimming: 1 base; J trimming: 5 bases; junction bases outside the gene matches: 8. Germline values: CDR1 SGHTA, CDR2 FQGNSA. CDR3 sequence reads: CASSLGAGATDNEQFF. For the CDR3, the DNA is TGTGCCAGCAGCTTAGGGGCGGGAGCGACTGACAATGAGCAGTTCTTC.

The CDR3 DNA is TGTGCCAGCTCACCAGGGCTAGCGTCAGATACGCAGTATTTT. Amino acids: CASSPGLASDTQYF. V and J are TRBV18 and TRBJ2-3; possible D gene TRBD2, 6 bases. This CDR3 is 14 amino acids long. CDR1 is KGHSH and CDR2 is LQKENI in the germline V gene. The V end was cut by 2 bases, the J end by 4 bases, with 10 bases between.

V usage is TRBV25-1 and J usage is TRBJ2-1; 10 bases match TRBD2. The CDR3 consists of 14 residues. V lost 6 bases, J lost 5 bases, and 4 bases stayed unmatched. The germline CDR1 and CDR2 sequences are MGHDK and SYGVNS. DNA of the CDR3: TGTGCCAGCAGACGGACTAGCGGCAACAATGAGCAGTTCTTC. It translates to CASRRTSGNNEQFF.

The chain recombines TRBV7-8 with TRBJ2-7, with 12 bases matching TRBD2. The CDR3 sequence is 15 residues long. CDR1 and CDR2 from the germline V gene are SGHVS and FQNEAQ. Trimming at V came to 5 bases and at J to 3 bases, leaving 5 bases not matched to a gene. The CDR3: CASSQTSGGRYEQYF. The CDR3 DNA sequence: TGTGCCAGCAGCCAGACTAGCGGGGGCCGCTACGAGCAGTACTTC. The variable domain in full, with the rest retrieved from reference TRBV7-8 and TRBJ2-7, is GAGVSQSPRYKVAKRGQDVALRCDPISGHVSLFWYQQALGQGPEFLTYFQNEAQLDKSGLPSDRFFAERPEGSVSTLKIQRTQQEDSAVYLCASSQTSGGRYEQYFGPGTRLTVT.

The chain uses TRBV11-2 and TRBJ2-3; D gene uncertain. CDR1 and CDR2 (germline): SGHAT, FQNNGV. V lost 3 bases and J lost 5, with 3 bases in between. The CDR3 length is 11 residues. The CDR3 DNA sequence: TGTGCCAGCAGCTTTCGAGATACGCAGTATTTT. It yields the protein CASSFRDTQYF.

The V call is TRBV6-1, the J call TRBJ2-3; no definite D call. The germline V gene has CDR1 MNHNS and CDR2 SASEGT. Trimming stripped 1 base from V and 1 base from J, with 9 bases between. This CDR3 comprises 15 residues. For the CDR3, the DNA is TGTGCCAGCAGTGAAGTGGAAAGAGGCACAGATACGCAGTATTTT. It yields the protein CASSEVERGTDTQYF.

This chain connects TRBV7-2 to TRBJ2-1, with D unresolved. The germline V and J ends were trimmed by 2 bases and 6 bases, with 14 bases remaining between them. The CDR3 length is 15 residues. The germline CDR1 and CDR2 sequences are SGHTA and FQGNSA. The CDR3 bases are TGTGCCAGCAGCTTAATCATTGGCTTACCCAATGAGCAGTTCTTC. This codes for CASSLIIGLPNEQFF.

The gene calls are TRBV4-2 and TRBJ2-3; 14 bases align to TRBD2. CDR3 size: 19 residues. Germline V gives CDR1 LGHNA, CDR2 YNFKEQ. V dropped 2 bases and J dropped 1; count of bases not matched to a gene: 8. Here the CDR3 DNA reads TGTGCCAGCAGCCAACGGGGTGGACTAGCGGGGGGAGGCACAGATACGCAGTATTTT. Amino acids: CASSQRGGLAGGGTDTQYF.

The genes are TRBV7-3 and TRBJ2-1; 7 positions agree with TRBD2. The length of the CDR3 is 16 residues. Trimming removed 5 bases from V and 7 bases from J; junction bases left unmatched: 14. Germline V gene lookup returns CDR1 SGHTA and CDR2 FQGTGA. The CDR3 is CASSPTGGSPPNEQFF. CDR3 nucleotide sequence: TGTGCCAGCAGCCCGACGGGGGGATCACCCCCTAATGAGCAGTTCTTC.

The V call is TRBV15, the J call TRBJ1-2; perhaps TRBD1 as D (6 bases). Germline CDR1 LNHNV, CDR2 YYDKDF (reference sequence). This CDR3 has 15 residues. V lost 6 bases to trimming and J lost 6 bases, with 20 bases between them. The chain's CDR3 is CATRDEKRTAHGYTF. In nucleotides, the CDR3 is TGTGCCACCAGGGACGAAAAGAGGACAGCACATGGCTACACCTTC.

This clone was seen more than once but under ten times. J is TRBJ1-5 and V is TRBV19, with D tentatively TRBD1 (5 bases). The CDR3 loop spans 15 amino acids. V lost 5 bases to trimming and J lost 2 bases, with 13 bases between them. CDR1 is LNHDA and CDR2 is SQIVND in the germline V gene (reference sequence). CDR3 nucleotides: TGTGCCAGTAGTTGGGGACCAACCCGCAATCAGCCCCAGCATTTT. Its protein is CASSWGPTRNQPQHF.

The chain joins TRBV7-9 to TRBJ2-5; D is undetermined. The J call may be wrong; the DNA end is better matched by TRBJ2-7. CDR1 and CDR2 (germline): SEHNR, FQNEAQ (reference sequence). CDR3 length: 15 amino acids. CDR3 sequence: CASSLAQSVFYEQYF. CDR3 DNA: TGTGCCAGCAGCTTAGCACAGAGTGTTTTCTACGAGCAGTACTTC.

The chain couples TRBV9 to TRBJ2-7, with D possibly called TRBD1 or TRBD2 (7 bases each). Trimming took off 0 bases at V and 5 bases at J, with 12 bases between the two ends. CDR1 and CDR2 (germline): SGDLS, YYNGEE. This CDR3 region has 14 residues. In DNA, the CDR3 is TGTGCCAGCAGCGTAGGGGCAGGGGGGGACGAGCAGTACTTC. Its translation: CASSVGAGGDEQYF.

CDR3 residues: CASSLGITLGVGYNEQFF. The CDR3 DNA reads TGTGCCAGCAGCTTAGGTATCACGTTGGGAGTGGGGTACAATGAGCAGTTCTTC. The gene calls are TRBV7-9 and TRBJ2-1; tentatively, D is TRBD2 (5 bases). This CDR3 is built from 18 residues. V was cut by 1 base and J by 4 bases, with 20 bases left in between. Germline lookup yields CDR1 SEHNR and CDR2 FQNEAQ (reference sequence).

This chain joins TRBV5-6 and TRBJ1-1; 10 nucleotides align to TRBD1. The germline gives CDR1 SGHDT, CDR2 YYEEEE. The CDR3 loop spans 15 amino acids. The junction had 6 bases not matched to a gene; V was cut back by 4 bases and J by 3 bases. The CDR3, as DNA: TGTGCCAGCAGCCTTAGGACAGGGGGATACACTGAAGCTTTCTTT. Translating gives CASSLRTGGYTEAFF.

This clone was recorded once. The chain couples TRBV6-5 to TRBJ1-4, with D unresolved. Germline V gene sequence: CDR1 MNHEY, CDR2 SVGAGI. The CDR3 contains 13 residues. Trimming cost V 6 bases and J 0 bases, with 5 bases left between them. This chain's CDR3 is CASSFATNEKLFF. The CDR3 DNA sequence: TGTGCCAGCAGCTTTGCAACTAATGAAAAACTGTTTTTT.

The chain combines TRBV7-3 with TRBJ1-1, with 8 positions matching TRBD1. In germline, CDR1 is SGHTA, CDR2 FQGTGA. This CDR3 spans 15 amino acids. V trimming: 2 bases; J trimming: 1 base; junction bases outside the gene matches: 3. The CDR3: CASSLAGTGNTEAFF. CDR3 coding DNA: TGTGCCAGCAGCTTAGCTGGGACAGGGAACACTGAAGCTTTCTTT.

The rearrangement uses TRBV5-6 and TRBJ2-2, with TRBD1 as a possible D gene (5 bases). The CDR3 is 15 amino acids. Between the trimmed V and J ends, which lost 6 bases and 2 bases, there was a span of 14 bases. The V gene's germline CDR1 is SGHDT and CDR2 YYEEEE. The CDR3 DNA is TGTGCCAGCACCTGGCGAGGACACAACACCGGGGAGCTGTTTTTT. Translation gives CASTWRGHNTGELFF.

This rearrangement joins TRBV7-2 to TRBJ1-2, with 7 bases aligning to TRBD1. Losses at the gene ends were 2 bases for V and 3 bases for J; bases not matched to a gene: 3. This CDR3 is built from 14 residues. Germline CDR1 is SGHTA and CDR2 is FQGNSA. The CDR3 nucleotides are TGTGCCAGCAGCTTATCAACAGGGGACTATGGCTACACCTTC. The encoded protein is CASSLSTGDYGYTF. Supplemented by reference TRBV7-2 and TRBJ1-2, the full variable domain reads GAGVSQSPSNKVTEKGKDVELRCDPISGHTALYWYRQSLGQGLEFLIYFQGNSAPDKSGLPSDRFSAERTGGSVSTLTIQRTQQEDSAVYLCASSLSTGDYGYTFGSGTRLTVV.